The rows below give T cell receptor beta chains drawn from one sample of a study of blood T cell repertoires in COVID-19. Measured with immunoSEQ multiplex PCR; TCRdb has only the in-frame clones, and not every one. The data show under 200,000 clones, 75% to 85% seen once. The sample consisted of peripheral blood. The receptors were sampled from a woman in her forties with COVID-19, enrolled during active disease. The CDR3 runs from the conserved cysteine through the conserved F or W. Each record gives: clone size, V gene, J gene, D gene, CDR3 DNA, CDR3 protein. The D gene is left open where the match is weak. Only some rows state a clone size, as once, few, many or a class for expanded clones.

clone_size: -
v_call: TRBV4-2
j_call: TRBJ1-4
d_call: TRBD1
cdr3_nt: TGTGCCAGCAGCCAAGGACAGGGTACGAATGAAAAACTGTTTTTT
cdr3_aa: CASSQGQGTNEKLFF

clone_size: few
v_call: TRBV12-3/TRBV12-4
j_call: TRBJ2-7
d_call: -
cdr3_nt: TGTGCCAGCAGCCTGGGGAGTTACGAGCAGTACTTC
cdr3_aa: CASSLGSYEQYF

clone_size: -
v_call: TRBV5-5
j_call: TRBJ1-2
d_call: TRBD1
cdr3_nt: TGTGCCAGCAGCGCAGGGGGCGGGTATGGCTACACCTTC
cdr3_aa: CASSAGGGYGYTF

clone_size: -
v_call: TRBV6-5
j_call: TRBJ2-5
d_call: TRBD2
cdr3_nt: TGTGCCAGCAATGTGGGGGGGGTCCAAGAGACCCAGTACTTC
cdr3_aa: CASNVGGVQETQYF

clone_size: once
v_call: TRBV27
j_call: TRBJ2-5
d_call: TRBD2
cdr3_nt: TGTGCCAGCAGTTTGCGCGGGAGTAAGAAGACCCAGTACTTC
cdr3_aa: CASSLRGSKKTQYF

clone_size: once
v_call: TRBV7-2
j_call: TRBJ2-7
d_call: -
cdr3_nt: TGTGCCAGCAGCTTAGGACTGAGGTACTACGAGCAGTACTTC
cdr3_aa: CASSLGLRYYEQYF

clone_size: -
v_call: TRBV5-1
j_call: TRBJ2-3
d_call: TRBD1
cdr3_nt: TGCGCCAGCAGCGCCGGGTTTATTAGGACAGGGGTGGAGTTGGATACGCAGTATTTT
cdr3_aa: CASSAGFIRTGVELDTQYF

clone_size: -
v_call: TRBV9
j_call: TRBJ2-2
d_call: TRBD1
cdr3_nt: TGTGCCAGCAGCGCTTCGCCGGACAGGGGTCCCGGGGAGCTGTTTTTT
cdr3_aa: CASSASPDRGPGELFF

clone_size: -
v_call: TRBV6-1
j_call: TRBJ1-3
d_call: TRBD1
cdr3_nt: TGTGCCAGCAGTGCCCCCGGGACAGGGGGTGGAAACACCATATATTTT
cdr3_aa: CASSAPGTGGGNTIYF

clone_size: many
v_call: TRBV7-6
j_call: TRBJ1-1
d_call: -
cdr3_nt: TGTGCCAGCAGCCGGAGACAGGCGCGGAACGCTGAAGCTTTCTTT
cdr3_aa: CASSRRQARNAEAFF

clone_size: few
v_call: TRBV5-1
j_call: TRBJ2-7
d_call: -
cdr3_nt: TGCGCCAGCAGCTTAAAGGACACCTACGAGCAGTACTTC
cdr3_aa: CASSLKDTYEQYF

clone_size: few
v_call: TRBV19
j_call: TRBJ2-7
d_call: TRBD1
cdr3_nt: TGTGCCAGTAGTCCCGGGACAGCCTACGAGCAGTACTTC
cdr3_aa: CASSPGTAYEQYF

clone_size: many
v_call: TRBV7-9
j_call: TRBJ1-1
d_call: -
cdr3_nt: TGTGCCAGCAGGGGCCTCTGGGGGACACCGAACACTGAAGCTTTCTTT
cdr3_aa: CASRGLWGTPNTEAFF

clone_size: -
v_call: TRBV30
j_call: TRBJ2-5
d_call: TRBD2
cdr3_nt: TGTGCCTGGAGCATGGGACTAGCGGGGGGCCAAGAGACCCAGTACTTC
cdr3_aa: CAWSMGLAGGQETQYF

clone_size: -
v_call: TRBV28
j_call: TRBJ2-7
d_call: -
cdr3_nt: TGTGCCAGCAGTTTGGACGGGGGATTACTACCCTACGAGCAGTACTTC
cdr3_aa: CASSLDGGLLPYEQYF

clone_size: -
v_call: TRBV25-1
j_call: TRBJ2-2
d_call: -
cdr3_nt: TGTGCCAGCAGTGAGGTGGCCAGGGACACCGGGGAGCTGTTTTTT
cdr3_aa: CASSEVARDTGELFF